This T cell receptor beta chain was documented in a study of blood T cell repertoires in COVID-19 (TCRdb year 2020). Background on the whole study: Samples covering the acute and convalescent phases of COVID-19 were provided by collaborators in the United States, Italy and Spain. Samples were obtained from the ongoing ImmuneRACE study (first 160 participants) and from some 1,200 subjects provided by 6 global collaborators. Where HLA class I and class II types were available, the types were taken from metadata supplied by the sample provider, not from assay-based typing. The repertoires were made available in a free public database intended to serve as a resource for research on the immune response to SARS-CoV-2. The sample metadata nearly always contained a de-identified subject ID, COVID-19 status, age in years and sex. The material from the prospective study consisted of cDNA or gDNA derived from T cells, B-cell-depleted T cells, or PBMCs. Subjects who had been exposed to COVID-19, were actively infected with it, or had recovered from it provided the deeply sampled blood TCRbeta repertoires that made up the dataset. Points the paper makes about the study in general: The amount of clinical and demographic metadata varied by source and participant and was provided uncurated.

Note on this clone: It lacks a known antigen. Qualities for individual bases were not recorded, and no much larger clone is one base off.

TCRbeta CDR3 regions were amplified from genomic DNA using the immunoSEQ Assay, a bias-controlled multiplex PCR. Turning to the authors' computational methods: Within the assay, amplification of reference gene primers was used to estimate how many nucleated cells each sample contained. Sequence reads were collapsed and filtered to measure the absolute abundance of every unique TCRbeta CDR3 rearrangement. For each sample, productive Simpson clonality was calculated as the square root of Simpson's diversity index over productive rearrangements. Entries here come from immuneACCESS through TCRdb and include only in-frame sequences with V and J called. Some clones fail to appear in such tables; in the studies checked, an unresolved V gene covers under half of the shortfall, and the cause of the remainder is unknown. That table is the source of V, J and clone size, and D and trimming were worked out from the DNA. The sample table shows roughly 300,000 clones, and 80% to 90% are seen once. 5% to 7.5% of the sample belongs to the ten largest clones.

Samples from volunteer blood donors who had recovered from COVID-19 were contributed by a second Seattle source. The collaborating institutions used their own protocols to collect whole blood in K2EDTA tubes. For TCRbeta analysis, collaborators shipped samples as frozen whole blood, isolated PBMCs, or DNA extracted from either of those sample types. Reading from cysteine to phenylalanine, the CDR3 counts 15 amino acids. The retained sequence is limited to the CDR3, 45 bases, with the frame set at the first base. The germline V gene gives CDR1 as SGHRS and CDR2 as YFSETQ. Trimming at the junction amounts to 0 bases on V and 2 bases on J, and the germline ends lie 8 bases apart.

The sequenced sample was peripheral blood. This sequence was found in a man aged 18 to 30 who had recovered from COVID-19. The receptor chain draws on TRBV5-1 and TRBJ2-2; TRBD2 is a weak D gene call, 5 bases matching. The bases are TGCGCCAGCAGCTTGGACCGGGGAAACACCGGGGAGCTGTTTTTT. Protein translation: CASSLDRGNTGELFF.